Included here is one T cell receptor (beta chain) sequence, with context. Germline CDR1 reads SNHLY; CDR2 reads FYNNEI. The length of the CDR3 is 14 residues. Losses at the gene ends were 6 bases for V and 9 bases for J; bases not matched to a gene: 13. Profiled with immunoSEQ multiplex PCR; TCRdb holds only in-frame clones, not every one. The data contain approximately 120,000 clones, about 87% of them singletons. This specimen comes from a study of blood T cell repertoires in COVID-19. Study information: Acute-phase and convalescent COVID-19 samples originated in the United States, Italy and Spain. Sources were T cells, B-cell-depleted T cells, or PBMCs; the material itself was cDNA or gDNA.

The TCR was taken from a human donor in a cohort sampled during active COVID-19. The sequencing sample was made of peripheral blood. J is TRBJ2-5 and V is TRBV2; 7 positions match TRBD1. The CDR3 sequence: CASRESGFQGAQYF. For the CDR3, the DNA is TGTGCCAGCAGGGAGTCGGGATTCCAGGGGGCCCAGTACTTC.